The clone carrying this T cell receptor (beta chain) was found a few times. This sample was included in a study of immune heterogeneity within non-small cell lung tumors. Bulk tumor genomic DNA, roughly 600 ng per sample, was used as template. Taken during surgery, several biopsies per primary tumor were spaced as far apart as possible within the tumor mass. Undergoing curative surgery were patients whose non-small cell lung cancer was untreated and newly diagnosed. The authors amplified TCR beta CDR3 by multiplex PCR with 32 V and 13 J primers. TCRdb fed the multiplex PCR reads into MiXCR, producing one record per CDR3 protein. Of about 20,000 distinct CDR3 sequences listed, less than 35% are singletons. CDR3 length equals 13 residues. V was pared by 5 bases and J by 2 bases, with 10 bases between. The germline V gene has CDR1 SGHRS and CDR2 YFSETQ.

V is TRBV5-1 and J is TRBJ2-5; D is undetermined. The material sequenced was lung tumor tissue. This clonotype originated in a man in his forties with non-small cell lung cancer. CDR3 protein: CASRQSFQETQYF. The CDR3 DNA sequence: TGCGCCAGCAGGCAGAGTTTTCAAGAGACCCAGTACTTC.